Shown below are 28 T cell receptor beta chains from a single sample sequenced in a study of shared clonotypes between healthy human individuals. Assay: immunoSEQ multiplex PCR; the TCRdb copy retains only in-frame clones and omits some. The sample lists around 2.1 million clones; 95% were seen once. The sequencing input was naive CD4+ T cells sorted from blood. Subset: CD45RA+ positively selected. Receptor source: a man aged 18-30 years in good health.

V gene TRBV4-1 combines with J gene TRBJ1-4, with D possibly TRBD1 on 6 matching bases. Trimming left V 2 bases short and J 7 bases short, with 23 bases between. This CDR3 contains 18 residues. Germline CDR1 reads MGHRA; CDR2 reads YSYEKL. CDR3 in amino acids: CASSQLIPTGDKTEKLFF. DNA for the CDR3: TGCGCCAGCAGCCAATTAATTCCTACCGGGGACAAAACTGAAAAACTGTTTTTT.

CDR3 amino acids: CASSSLAVEQYF. CDR3 nucleotide sequence: TGTGCCAGCAGTTCCCTAGCGGTCGAGCAGTACTTC. This chain links TRBV6-1 with TRBJ2-7; 7 nucleotides align to TRBD2. Germline CDR1 is MNHNS and CDR2 is SASEGT. The length of the CDR3 is 12 residues. Losses at the gene ends were 5 bases for V and 6 bases for J; bases not matched to a gene: 4.

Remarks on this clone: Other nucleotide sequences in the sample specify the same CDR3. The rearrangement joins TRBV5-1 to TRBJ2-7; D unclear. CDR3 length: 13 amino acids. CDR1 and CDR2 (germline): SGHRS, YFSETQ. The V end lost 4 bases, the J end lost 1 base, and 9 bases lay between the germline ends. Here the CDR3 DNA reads TGCGCCAGCAGCCCGGGCCAATCCTACGAGCAGTACTTC. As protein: CASSPGQSYEQYF.

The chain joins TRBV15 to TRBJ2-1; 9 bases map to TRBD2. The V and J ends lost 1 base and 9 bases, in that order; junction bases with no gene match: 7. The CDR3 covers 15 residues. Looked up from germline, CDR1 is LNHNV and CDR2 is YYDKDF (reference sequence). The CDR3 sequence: CATSRGSSGTSEQFF. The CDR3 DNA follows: TGTGCCACCAGCAGAGGATCTAGCGGGACCTCTGAGCAGTTCTTC.

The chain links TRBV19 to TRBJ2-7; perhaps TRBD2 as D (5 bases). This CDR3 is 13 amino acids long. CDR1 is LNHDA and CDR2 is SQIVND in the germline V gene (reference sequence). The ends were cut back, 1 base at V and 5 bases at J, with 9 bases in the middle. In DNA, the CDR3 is TGTGCCAGTAGTATAGTGGCGGGCCACGAGCAGTACTTC. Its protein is CASSIVAGHEQYF.

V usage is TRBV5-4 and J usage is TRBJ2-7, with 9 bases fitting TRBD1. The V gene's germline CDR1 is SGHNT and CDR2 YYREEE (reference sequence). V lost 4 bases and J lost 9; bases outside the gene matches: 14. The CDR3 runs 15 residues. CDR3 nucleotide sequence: TGTGCCAGCAGCCAAATTGGGGACAGGGAGTTTGGGCAGTACTTC. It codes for CASSQIGDREFGQYF.

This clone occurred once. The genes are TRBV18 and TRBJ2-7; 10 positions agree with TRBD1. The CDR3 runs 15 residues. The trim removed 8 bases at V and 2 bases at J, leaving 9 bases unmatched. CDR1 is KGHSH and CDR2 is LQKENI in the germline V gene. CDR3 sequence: CASHTGTGDTYEQYF. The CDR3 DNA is TGTGCCAGCCATACCGGGACAGGGGATACCTACGAGCAGTACTTC.

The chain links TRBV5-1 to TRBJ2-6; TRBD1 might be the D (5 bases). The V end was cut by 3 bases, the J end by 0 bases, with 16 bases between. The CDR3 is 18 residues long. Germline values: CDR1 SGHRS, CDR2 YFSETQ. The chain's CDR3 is CASSSDQGSASGANVLTF. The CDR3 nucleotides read TGCGCCAGCAGCTCTGACCAGGGTTCCGCCTCTGGGGCCAACGTCCTGACTTTC.

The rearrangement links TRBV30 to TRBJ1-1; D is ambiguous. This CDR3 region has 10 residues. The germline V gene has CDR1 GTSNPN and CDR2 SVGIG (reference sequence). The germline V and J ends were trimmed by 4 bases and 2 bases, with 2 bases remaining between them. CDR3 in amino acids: CAWINTEAFF. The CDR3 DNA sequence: TGTGCCTGGATTAACACTGAAGCTTTCTTT.

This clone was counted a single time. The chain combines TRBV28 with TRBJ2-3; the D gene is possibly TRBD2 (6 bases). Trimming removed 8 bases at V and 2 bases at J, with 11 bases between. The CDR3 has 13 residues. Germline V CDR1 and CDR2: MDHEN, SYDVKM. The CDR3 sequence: CASEEGYTDTQYF. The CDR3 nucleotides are TGTGCCAGCGAGGAGGGTTACACAGATACGCAGTATTTT.

This CDR3 is CASRATGVQTQYF. The CDR3 nucleotides read TGCGCCAGTCGGGCGACGGGGGTACAGACCCAGTACTTC. The chain joins TRBV5-1 to TRBJ2-5, with TRBD2 as a possible D gene (6 bases). Per germline, CDR1 SGHRS and CDR2 YFSETQ. This CDR3 has 13 amino acids. V lost 8 bases to trimming and J lost 6 bases, with 17 bases between them.

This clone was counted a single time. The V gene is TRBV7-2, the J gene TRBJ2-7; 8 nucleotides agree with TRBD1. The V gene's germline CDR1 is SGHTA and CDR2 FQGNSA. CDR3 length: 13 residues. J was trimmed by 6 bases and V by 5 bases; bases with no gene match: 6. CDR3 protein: CASSRGQGFEQYF. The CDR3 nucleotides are TGTGCCAGCAGCAGAGGACAGGGATTCGAGCAGTACTTC.

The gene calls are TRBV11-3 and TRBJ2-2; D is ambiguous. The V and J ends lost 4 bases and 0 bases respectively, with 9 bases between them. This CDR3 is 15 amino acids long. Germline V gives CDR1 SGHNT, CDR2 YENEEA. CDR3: CASSSQRSNTGELFF. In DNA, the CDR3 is TGTGCCAGCAGCTCCCAGAGATCGAACACCGGGGAGCTGTTTTTT. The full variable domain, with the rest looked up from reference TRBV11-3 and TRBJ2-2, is EAGVVQSPRYKIIEKKQPVAFWCNPISGHNTLYWYLQNLGQGPELLIRYENEEAVDDSQLPKDRFSAERLKGVDSTLKIQPAELGDSAVYLCASSSQRSNTGELFFGEGSRLTVL.

The CDR3 spells CASSTDQAYEQYF. Written as DNA, the CDR3 is TGTGCCAGTAGTACGGACCAGGCCTACGAGCAGTACTTC. The rearrangement links TRBV19 to TRBJ2-7; no clear D gene. Germline CDR1 reads LNHDA; CDR2 reads SQIVND (reference sequence). Trimming left V 4 bases short and J 2 bases short, with 9 bases between. The CDR3 has 13 residues. The full variable domain, completed using reference TRBV19 and TRBJ2-7, is DGGITQSPKYLFRKEGQNVTLSCEQNLNHDAMYWYRQDPGQGLRLIYYSQIVNDFQKGDIAEGYSVSREKKESFPLTVTSAQKNPTAFYLCASSTDQAYEQYFGPGTRLTVT.

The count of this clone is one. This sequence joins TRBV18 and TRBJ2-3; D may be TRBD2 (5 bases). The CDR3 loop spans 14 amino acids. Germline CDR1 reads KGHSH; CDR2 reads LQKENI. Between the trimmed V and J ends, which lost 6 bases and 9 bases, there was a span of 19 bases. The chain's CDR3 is CASSPGDLPGTQYF. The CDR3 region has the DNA TGTGCCAGCTCCCCAGGAGACCTCCCGGGGACGCAGTATTTT. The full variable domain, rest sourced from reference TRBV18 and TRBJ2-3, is NAGVMQNPRHLVRRRGQEARLRCSPMKGHSHVYWYRQLPEEGLKFMVYLQKENIIDESGMPKERFSAEFPKEGPSILRIQQVVRGDSAAYFCASSPGDLPGTQYFGPGTRLTVL.

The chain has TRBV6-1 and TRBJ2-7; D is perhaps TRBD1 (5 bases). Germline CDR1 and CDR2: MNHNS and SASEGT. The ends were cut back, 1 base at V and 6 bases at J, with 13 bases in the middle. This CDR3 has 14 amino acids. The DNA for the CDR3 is TGTGCCAGCAGTGAAGTGTCAGGGCGGATCGAGCAGTACTTC. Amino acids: CASSEVSGRIEQYF.

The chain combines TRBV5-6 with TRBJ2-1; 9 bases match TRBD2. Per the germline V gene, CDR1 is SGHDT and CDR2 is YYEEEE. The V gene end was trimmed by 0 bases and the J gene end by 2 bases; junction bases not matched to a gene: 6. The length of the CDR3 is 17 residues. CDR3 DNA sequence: TGTGCCAGCAGCTTGGAAATTATAGCGGGGGCCTACAATGAGCAGTTCTTC. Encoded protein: CASSLEIIAGAYNEQFF.

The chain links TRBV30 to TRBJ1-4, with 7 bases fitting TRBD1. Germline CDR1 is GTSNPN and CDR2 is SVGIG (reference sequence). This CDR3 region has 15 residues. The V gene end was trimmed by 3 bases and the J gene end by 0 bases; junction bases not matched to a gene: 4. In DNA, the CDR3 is TGTGCCTGGAGAGGGACAGTCCCAACTAATGAAAAACTGTTTTTT. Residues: CAWRGTVPTNEKLFF.

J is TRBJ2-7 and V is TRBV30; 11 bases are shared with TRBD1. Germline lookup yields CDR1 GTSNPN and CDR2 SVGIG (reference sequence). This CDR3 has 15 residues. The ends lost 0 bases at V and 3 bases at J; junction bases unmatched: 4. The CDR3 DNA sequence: TGTGCCTGGAGTGTCAGCGGGACAGGGGGCTACGAGCAGTACTTC. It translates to CAWSVSGTGGYEQYF. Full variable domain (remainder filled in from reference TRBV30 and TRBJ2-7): SQTIHQWPATLVQPVGSPLSLECTVEGTSNPNLYWYRQAAGRGLQLLFYSVGIGQISSEVPQNLSASRPQDRQFILSSKKLLLSDSGFYLCAWSVSGTGGYEQYFGPGTRLTVT.

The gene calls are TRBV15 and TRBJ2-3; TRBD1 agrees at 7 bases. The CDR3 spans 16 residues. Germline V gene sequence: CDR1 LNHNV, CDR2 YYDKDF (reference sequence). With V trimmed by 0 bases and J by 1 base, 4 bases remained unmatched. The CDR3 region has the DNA TGTGCCACCAGCAGAGATATTACAGGGGGCACAGATACGCAGTATTTT. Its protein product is CATSRDITGGTDTQYF.

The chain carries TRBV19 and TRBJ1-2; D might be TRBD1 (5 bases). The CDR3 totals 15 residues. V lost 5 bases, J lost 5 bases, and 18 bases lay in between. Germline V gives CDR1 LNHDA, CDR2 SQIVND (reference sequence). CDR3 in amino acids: CASSSPTEGSYGYTF. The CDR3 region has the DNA TGTGCCAGTAGTTCCCCGACAGAGGGGAGTTATGGCTACACCTTC.

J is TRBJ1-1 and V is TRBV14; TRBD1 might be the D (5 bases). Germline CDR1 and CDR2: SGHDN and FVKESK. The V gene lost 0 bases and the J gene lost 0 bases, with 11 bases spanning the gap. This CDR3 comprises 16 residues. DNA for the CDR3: TGTGCCAGCAGCCAAGATTTTGGCAGGGTGAACACTGAAGCTTTCTTT. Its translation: CASSQDFGRVNTEAFF.

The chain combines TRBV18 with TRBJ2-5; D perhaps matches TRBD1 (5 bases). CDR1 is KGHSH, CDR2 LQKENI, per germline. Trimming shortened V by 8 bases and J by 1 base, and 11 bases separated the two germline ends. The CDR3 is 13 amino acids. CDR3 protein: CASLDSVQETQYF. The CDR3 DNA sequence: TGTGCCAGCCTTGACAGTGTCCAAGAGACCCAGTACTTC.

In DNA, the CDR3 is TGCGCCAGCAGCCAAGTGGACCTGTTATGGACCTACGAGCAGTACTTC. Protein sequence: CASSQVDLLWTYEQYF. The chain is built from TRBV4-3 and TRBJ2-7; no clear D. Germline V gene sequence: CDR1 LGHNA, CDR2 YSLEER. This CDR3 region has 16 residues. V lost 1 base to trimming and J lost 2 bases, with 15 bases between them.

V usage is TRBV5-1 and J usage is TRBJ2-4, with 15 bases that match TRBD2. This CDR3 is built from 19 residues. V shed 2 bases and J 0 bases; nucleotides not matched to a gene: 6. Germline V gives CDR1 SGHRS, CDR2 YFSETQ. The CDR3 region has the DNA TGCGCCAGCAGCTTCCTCGGGACTAGCGGGGGGCTAGCCAAAAACATTCAGTACTTC. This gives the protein CASSFLGTSGGLAKNIQYF.

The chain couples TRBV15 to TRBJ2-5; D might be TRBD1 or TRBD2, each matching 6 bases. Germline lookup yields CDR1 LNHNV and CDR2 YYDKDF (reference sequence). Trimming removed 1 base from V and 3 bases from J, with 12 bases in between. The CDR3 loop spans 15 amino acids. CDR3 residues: CATSRVTGAKETQYF. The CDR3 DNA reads TGTGCCACCAGCAGAGTTACGGGGGCGAAAGAGACCCAGTACTTC.

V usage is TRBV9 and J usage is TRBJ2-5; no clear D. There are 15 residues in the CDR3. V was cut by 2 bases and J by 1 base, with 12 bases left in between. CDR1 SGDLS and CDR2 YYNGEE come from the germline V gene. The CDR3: CASSVGSYFQETQYF. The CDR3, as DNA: TGTGCCAGCAGCGTTGGCAGCTATTTCCAAGAGACCCAGTACTTC.

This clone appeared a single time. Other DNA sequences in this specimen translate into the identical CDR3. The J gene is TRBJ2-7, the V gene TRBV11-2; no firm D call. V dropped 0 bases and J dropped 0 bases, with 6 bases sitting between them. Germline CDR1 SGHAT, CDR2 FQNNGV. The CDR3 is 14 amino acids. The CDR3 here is CASSLDRLSYEQYF. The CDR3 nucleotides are TGTGCCAGCAGCTTAGATAGACTCTCCTACGAGCAGTACTTC. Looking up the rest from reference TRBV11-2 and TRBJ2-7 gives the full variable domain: EAGVAQSPRYKIIEKRQSVAFWCNPISGHATLYWYQQILGQGPKLLIQFQNNGVVDDSQLPKDRFSAERLKGVDSTLKIQPAKLEDSAVYLCASSLDRLSYEQYFGPGTRLTVT.